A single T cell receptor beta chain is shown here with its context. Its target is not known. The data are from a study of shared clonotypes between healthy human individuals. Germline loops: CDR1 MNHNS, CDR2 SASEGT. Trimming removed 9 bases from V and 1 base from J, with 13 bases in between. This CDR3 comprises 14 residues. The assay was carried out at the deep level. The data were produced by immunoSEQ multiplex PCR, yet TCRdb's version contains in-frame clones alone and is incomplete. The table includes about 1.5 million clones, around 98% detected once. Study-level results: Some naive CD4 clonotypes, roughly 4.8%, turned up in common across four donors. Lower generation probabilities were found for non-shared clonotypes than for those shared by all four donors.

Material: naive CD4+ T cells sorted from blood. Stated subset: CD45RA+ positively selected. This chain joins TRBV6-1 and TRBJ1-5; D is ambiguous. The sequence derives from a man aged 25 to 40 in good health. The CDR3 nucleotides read TGTGCCAGTCAGGTGGCGGCAAGCAATCAGCCCCAGCATTTT. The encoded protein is CASQVAASNQPQHF.